Presented here are 2 T cell receptor beta chains from one specimen sequenced in a study of T cells in Graves' hyperthyroidism and ophthalmopathy (dated by TCRdb to the late 2010s). Library preparation employed multiplex PCR. The instrument was an Illumina HiSeq 2000. Amplification of TCR beta CDR3 regions was carried out from RNA transcripts. For the first round of RT-PCR on the TCR CDR3, the HTBI primer set was used together with the Qiagen OneStep RT-PCR kit. TCRdb reworked the public reads: Q25 trimming with fastp, MiXCR clone assembly, productive beta chains retained. Entries are consolidated by CDR3 protein sequence, retaining the most common genes and DNA. Here the sample has 300,000 to 400,000 distinct CDR3 sequences; less than 15% occur a single time. Clones ranked in the top ten supply around a tenth of the sample. Sequenced sample: blood. The source is a young woman with Graves' hyperthyroidism.

At least ten counts were recorded for this clonotype. The gene calls are TRBV28 and TRBJ1-2; possible D gene TRBD1, 6 bases. Germline values: CDR1 MDHEN, CDR2 SYDVKM. V was cut by 2 bases and J by 2 bases, with 9 bases left in between. The CDR3 runs to 14 residues. The chain's CDR3 is CASSLQQGNYGYTF. The CDR3 DNA is TGTGCCAGCAGTTTACAACAGGGCAACTATGGCTACACCTTC.

This clonotype has ten or more counts. This sequence joins TRBV7-9 and TRBJ1-1, with D perhaps matching TRBD1 (6 bases). V shed 1 base and J shed 1 base, with 19 bases lying between them. The germline V gene encodes CDR1 SEHNR and CDR2 FQNEAQ (reference sequence). CDR3 size: 18 residues. CDR3 sequence (DNA): TGTGCCAGCAGCTTAGGGGCCGTACAGGGTACGTCGAACACTGAAGCTTTCTTT. Translated: CASSLGAVQGTSNTEAFF.